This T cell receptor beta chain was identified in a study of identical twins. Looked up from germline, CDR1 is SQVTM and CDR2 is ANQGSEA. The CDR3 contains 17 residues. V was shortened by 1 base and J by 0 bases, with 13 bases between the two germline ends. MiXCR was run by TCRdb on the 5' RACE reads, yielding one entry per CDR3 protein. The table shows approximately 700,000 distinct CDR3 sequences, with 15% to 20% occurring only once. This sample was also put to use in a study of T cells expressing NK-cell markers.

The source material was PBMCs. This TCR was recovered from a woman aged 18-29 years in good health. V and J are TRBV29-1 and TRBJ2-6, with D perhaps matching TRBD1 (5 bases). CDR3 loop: CSVEGGTGVSGANVLTF. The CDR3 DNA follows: TGCAGCGTTGAAGGAGGAACAGGAGTCTCTGGGGCCAACGTCCTGACTTTC.